The next 4 T cell receptor beta chains were all read from a single sample in a study of early T cells in non-severe SARS-CoV-2 infection. TCRdb used MiXCR to reprocess the 5' RACE reads, holding one entry per CDR3 protein. The sample lists about 64,000 distinct CDR3 sequences; almost 9% were seen once. Material: whole blood, obtained at baseline. The source is an adult who was a healthcare worker with PCR-confirmed SARS-CoV-2 infection or an uninfected control (not recorded which).

This clonotype was detected ten times or more. The chain has TRBV27 and TRBJ1-1; 8 bases agree with TRBD1. The CDR3 has 15 amino acids. Germline-derived CDR1 and CDR2 are MNHEY and SMNVEV (reference sequence). V lost 3 bases to trimming and J lost 3 bases; unmatched junction nucleotides: 6. The CDR3 spells CASSFQGARYTEAFF. In DNA form, the CDR3 reads TGTGCCAGCAGTTTCCAGGGGGCACGGTACACTGAAGCTTTCTTT.

This clonotype was seen ten or more times. This chain joins TRBV29-1 and TRBJ1-2; tentatively, D is TRBD1 (5 bases). Trimming took off 0 bases at V and 5 bases at J, with 13 bases between the two ends. CDR3 length: 14 amino acids. Germline CDR1 is SQVTM and CDR2 is ANQGSEA. The CDR3 loop reads CSVEDGQGEYGYTF. CDR3 DNA: TGCAGCGTTGAAGATGGCCAGGGCGAGTATGGCTACACCTTC.

This clonotype was counted at least ten times. The V and J genes are TRBV6-5 and TRBJ2-2; the D gene is possibly TRBD1 (6 bases). In germline, CDR1 is MNHEY, CDR2 SVGAGI. The CDR3 length is 15 residues. V was pared by 6 bases and J by 1 base, with 12 bases between. The CDR3 region is CASRPWGQNTGELFF. The CDR3 coding sequence is TGTGCCAGCAGGCCCTGGGGACAGAACACCGGGGAGCTGTTTTTT.

The sample holds many counts of this clonotype. The chain joins TRBV5-6 to TRBJ2-1; tentatively, D is TRBD2 (6 bases). Germline V CDR1 and CDR2: SGHDT, YYEEEE. This CDR3 has 13 amino acids. Deletions cut 3 bases from V and 8 bases from J, with 12 bases between. CDR3 residues: CASSSRAGHEQFF. Here the CDR3 DNA reads TGTGCCAGCAGCTCGAGGGCGGGGCATGAGCAGTTCTTC.